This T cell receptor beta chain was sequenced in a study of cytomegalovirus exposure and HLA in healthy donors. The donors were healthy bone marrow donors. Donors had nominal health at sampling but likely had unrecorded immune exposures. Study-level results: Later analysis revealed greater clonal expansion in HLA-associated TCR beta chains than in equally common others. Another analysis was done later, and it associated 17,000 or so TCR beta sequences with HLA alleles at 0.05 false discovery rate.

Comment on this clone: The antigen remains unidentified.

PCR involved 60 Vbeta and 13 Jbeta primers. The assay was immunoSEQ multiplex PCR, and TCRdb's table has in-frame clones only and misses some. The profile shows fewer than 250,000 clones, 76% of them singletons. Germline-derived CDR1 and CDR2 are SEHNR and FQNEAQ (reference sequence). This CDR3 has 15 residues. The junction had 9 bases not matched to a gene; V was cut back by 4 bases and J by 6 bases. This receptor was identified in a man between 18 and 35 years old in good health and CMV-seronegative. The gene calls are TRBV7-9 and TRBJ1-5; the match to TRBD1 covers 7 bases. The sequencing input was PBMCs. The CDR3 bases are TGTGCCAGCAGCTCGATGACAGGGTTCGGTCAGCCCCAGCATTTT. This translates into CASSSMTGFGQPQHF. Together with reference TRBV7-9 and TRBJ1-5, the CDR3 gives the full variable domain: DTGVSQNPRHKITKRGQNVTFRCDPISEHNRLYWYRQTLGQGPEFLTYFQNEAQLEKSRLLSDRFSAERPKGSFSTLEIQRTEQGDSAMYLCASSSMTGFGQPQHFGDGTRLSIL.